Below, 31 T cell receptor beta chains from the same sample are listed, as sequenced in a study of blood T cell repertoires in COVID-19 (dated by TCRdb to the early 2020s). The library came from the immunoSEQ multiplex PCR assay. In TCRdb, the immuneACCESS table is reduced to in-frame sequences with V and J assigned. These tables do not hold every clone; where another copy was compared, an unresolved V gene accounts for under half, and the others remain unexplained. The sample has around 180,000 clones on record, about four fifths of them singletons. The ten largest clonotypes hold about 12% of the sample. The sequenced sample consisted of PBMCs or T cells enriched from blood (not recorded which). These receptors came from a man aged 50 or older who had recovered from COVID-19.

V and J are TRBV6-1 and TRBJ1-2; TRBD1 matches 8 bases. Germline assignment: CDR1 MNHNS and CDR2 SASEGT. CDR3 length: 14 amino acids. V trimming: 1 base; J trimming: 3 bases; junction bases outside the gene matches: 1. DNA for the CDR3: TGTGCCAGCAGTGAAGACAGGGGGGACTATGGCTACACCTTC. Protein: CASSEDRGDYGYTF.

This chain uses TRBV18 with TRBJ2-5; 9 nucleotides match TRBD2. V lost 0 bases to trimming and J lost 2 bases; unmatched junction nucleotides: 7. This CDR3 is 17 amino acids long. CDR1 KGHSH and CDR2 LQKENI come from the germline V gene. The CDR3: CASSPPGGTSPQETQYF. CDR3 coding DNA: TGTGCCAGCTCACCACCAGGGGGGACTAGCCCGCAAGAGACCCAGTACTTC.

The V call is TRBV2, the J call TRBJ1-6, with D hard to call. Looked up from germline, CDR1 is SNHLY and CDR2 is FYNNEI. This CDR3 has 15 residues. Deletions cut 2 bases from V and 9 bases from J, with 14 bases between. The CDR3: CASSEFQVSSSPLHF. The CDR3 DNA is TGTGCCAGCAGTGAATTTCAGGTATCGAGTTCACCCCTCCACTTT.

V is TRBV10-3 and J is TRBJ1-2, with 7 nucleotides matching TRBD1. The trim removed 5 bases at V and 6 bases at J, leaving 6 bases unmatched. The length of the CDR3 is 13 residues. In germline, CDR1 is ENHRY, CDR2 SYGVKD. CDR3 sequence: CAISYGQVDGYTF. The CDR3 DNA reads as TGTGCCATCAGTTACGGACAGGTTGATGGCTACACCTTC.

The CDR3: CASSLAGEVGTEAFF. In DNA, the CDR3 is TGCGCCAGCAGCTTGGCAGGGGAAGTGGGCACTGAAGCTTTCTTT. The chain uses TRBV5-1 and TRBJ1-1; D might be TRBD1 (6 bases). Trimming removed 0 bases from V and 4 bases from J, with 13 bases in between. Germline V gives CDR1 SGHRS, CDR2 YFSETQ. This CDR3 is built from 15 residues.

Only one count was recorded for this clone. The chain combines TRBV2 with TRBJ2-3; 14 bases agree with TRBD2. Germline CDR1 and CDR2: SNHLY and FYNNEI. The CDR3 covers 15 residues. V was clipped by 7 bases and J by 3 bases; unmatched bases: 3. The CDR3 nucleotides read TGTGCCAGCACCGGGACTAGCGGGGGTACAGATACGCAGTATTTT. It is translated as CASTGTSGGTDTQYF.

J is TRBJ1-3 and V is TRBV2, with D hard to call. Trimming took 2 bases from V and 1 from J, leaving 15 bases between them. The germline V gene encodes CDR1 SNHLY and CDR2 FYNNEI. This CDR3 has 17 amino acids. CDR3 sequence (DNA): TGTGCCAGCAGTGAATACATCCCCCAGGCATCTGGAAACACCATATATTTT. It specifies CASSEYIPQASGNTIYF.

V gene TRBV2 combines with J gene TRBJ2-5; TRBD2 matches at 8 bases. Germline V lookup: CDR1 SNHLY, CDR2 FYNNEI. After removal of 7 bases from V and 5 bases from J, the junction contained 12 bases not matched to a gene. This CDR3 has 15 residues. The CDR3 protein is CASTPKGLVRETQYF. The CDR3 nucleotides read TGTGCCAGCACACCGAAGGGACTAGTGCGGGAGACCCAGTACTTC. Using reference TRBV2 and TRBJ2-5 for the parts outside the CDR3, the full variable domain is EPEVTQTPSHQVTQMGQEVILRCVPISNHLYFYWYRQILGQKVEFLVSFYNNEISEKSEIFDDQFSVERPDGSNFTLKIRSTKLEDSAMYFCASTPKGLVRETQYFGPGTRLLVL.

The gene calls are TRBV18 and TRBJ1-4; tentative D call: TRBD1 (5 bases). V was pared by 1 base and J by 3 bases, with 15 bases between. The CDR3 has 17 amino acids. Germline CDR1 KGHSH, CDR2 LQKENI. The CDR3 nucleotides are TGTGCCAGCTCACCACTACAGGAAGGAATGGCTAATGAAAAACTGTTTTTT. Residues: CASSPLQEGMANEKLFF.

CDR3 loop: CASSDSGGPFVQQYF. The CDR3, as DNA: TGTGCCAGCAGTGATTCGGGGGGCCCCTTTGTGCAGCAGTACTTC. The chain employs TRBV6-2 or TRBV6-3 and TRBJ2-7, with D perhaps TRBD2 (7 bases). V was shortened by 5 bases and J by 8 bases, with 22 bases between the two germline ends. The CDR3 contains 15 residues. Germline V gene sequence: CDR1 MNHEY, CDR2 SVGEGT.

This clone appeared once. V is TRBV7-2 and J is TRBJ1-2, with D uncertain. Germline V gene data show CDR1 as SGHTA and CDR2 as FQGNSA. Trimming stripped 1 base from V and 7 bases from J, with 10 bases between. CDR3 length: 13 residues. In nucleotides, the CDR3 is TGTGCCAGCAGCTTAGGAGCGCTTATTGGCTACACCTTC. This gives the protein CASSLGALIGYTF. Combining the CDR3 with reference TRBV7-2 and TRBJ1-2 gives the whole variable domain GAGVSQSPSNKVTEKGKDVELRCDPISGHTALYWYRQSLGQGLEFLIYFQGNSAPDKSGLPSDRFSAERTGGSVSTLTIQRTQQEDSAVYLCASSLGALIGYTFGSGTRLTVV.

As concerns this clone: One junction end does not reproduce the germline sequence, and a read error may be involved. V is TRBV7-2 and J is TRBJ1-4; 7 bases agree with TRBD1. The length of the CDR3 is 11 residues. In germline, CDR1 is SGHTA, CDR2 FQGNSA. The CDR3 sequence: CASSGFGTVIF. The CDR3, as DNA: TGTGCCAGCAGCGGATTCGGGACAGTGATTTTT.

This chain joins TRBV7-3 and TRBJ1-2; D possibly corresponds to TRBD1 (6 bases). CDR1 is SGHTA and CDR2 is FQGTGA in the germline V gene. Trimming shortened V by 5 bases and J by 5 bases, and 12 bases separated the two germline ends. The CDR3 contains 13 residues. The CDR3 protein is CASSPDSNYGYTF. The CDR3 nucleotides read TGTGCCAGCAGCCCGGACAGCAATTATGGCTACACCTTC.

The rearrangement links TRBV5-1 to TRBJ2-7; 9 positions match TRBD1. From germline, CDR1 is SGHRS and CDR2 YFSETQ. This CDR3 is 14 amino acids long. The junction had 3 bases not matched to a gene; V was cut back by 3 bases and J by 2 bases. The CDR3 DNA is TGCGCCAGCAGCTCGGGACAGGGTACCTACGAGCAGTACTTC. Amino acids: CASSSGQGTYEQYF.

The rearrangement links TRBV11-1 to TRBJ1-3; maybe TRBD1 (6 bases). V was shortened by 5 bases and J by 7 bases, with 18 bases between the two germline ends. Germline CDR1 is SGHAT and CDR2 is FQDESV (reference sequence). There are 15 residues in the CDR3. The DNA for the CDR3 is TGTGCCAGCAGCCCGACAGGAGTGGGTGGCAACACCATATATTTT. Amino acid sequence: CASSPTGVGGNTIYF.

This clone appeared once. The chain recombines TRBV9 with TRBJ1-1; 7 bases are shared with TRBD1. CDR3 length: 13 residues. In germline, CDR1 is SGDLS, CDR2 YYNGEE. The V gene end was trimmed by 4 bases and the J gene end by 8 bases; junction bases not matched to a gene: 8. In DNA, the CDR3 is TGTGCCAGCAGCCCCACAGGGGCAGGAGAAGCTTTCTTT. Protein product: CASSPTGAGEAFF.

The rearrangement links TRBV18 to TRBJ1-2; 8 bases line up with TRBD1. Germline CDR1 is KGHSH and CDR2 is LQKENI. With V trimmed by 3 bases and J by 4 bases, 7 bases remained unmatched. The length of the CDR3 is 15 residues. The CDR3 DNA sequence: TGTGCCAGCTCACCCGGACAGGGATCGGGCTATGGCTACACCTTC. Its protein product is CASSPGQGSGYGYTF.

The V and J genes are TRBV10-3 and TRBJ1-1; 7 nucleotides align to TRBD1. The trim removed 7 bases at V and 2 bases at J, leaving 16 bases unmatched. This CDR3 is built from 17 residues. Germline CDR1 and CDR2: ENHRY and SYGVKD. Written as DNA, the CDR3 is TGTGCCATCACTCCCCTACCGAACAGGGGAAGTAACACTGAAGCTTTCTTT. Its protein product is CAITPLPNRGSNTEAFF.

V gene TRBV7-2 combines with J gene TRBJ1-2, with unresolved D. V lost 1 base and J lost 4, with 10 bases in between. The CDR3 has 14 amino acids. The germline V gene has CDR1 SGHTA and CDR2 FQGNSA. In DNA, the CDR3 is TGTGCCAGCAGCTTAGGTCCGGCGGGCTATGGCTACACCTTC. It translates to CASSLGPAGYGYTF.

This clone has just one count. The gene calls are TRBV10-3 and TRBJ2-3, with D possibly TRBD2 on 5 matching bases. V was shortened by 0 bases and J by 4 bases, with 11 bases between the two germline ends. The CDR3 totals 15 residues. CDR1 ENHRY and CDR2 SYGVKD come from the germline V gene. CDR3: CAISESGAGADTQYF. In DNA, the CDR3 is TGTGCCATCAGTGAGTCCGGCGCGGGCGCAGATACGCAGTATTTT.

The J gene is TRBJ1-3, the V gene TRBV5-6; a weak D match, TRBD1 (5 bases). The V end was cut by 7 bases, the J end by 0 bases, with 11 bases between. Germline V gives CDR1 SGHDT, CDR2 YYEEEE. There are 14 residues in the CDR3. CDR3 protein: CASRDSGSGNTIYF. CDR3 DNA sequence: TGTGCCAGCCGGGACTCCGGCTCTGGAAACACCATATATTTT.

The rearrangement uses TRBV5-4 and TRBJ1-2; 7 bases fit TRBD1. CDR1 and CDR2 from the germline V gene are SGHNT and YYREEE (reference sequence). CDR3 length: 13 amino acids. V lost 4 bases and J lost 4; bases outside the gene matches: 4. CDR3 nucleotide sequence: TGTGCCAGCAGCCCGGACAGGATCTATGGCTACACCTTC. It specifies CASSPDRIYGYTF. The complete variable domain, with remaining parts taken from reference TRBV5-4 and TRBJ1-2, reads ETGVTQSPTHLIKTRGQQVTLRCSSQSGHNTVSWYQQALGQGPQFIFQYYREEENGRGNFPPRFSGLQFPNYSSELNVNALELDDSALYLCASSPDRIYGYTFGSGTRLTVV.

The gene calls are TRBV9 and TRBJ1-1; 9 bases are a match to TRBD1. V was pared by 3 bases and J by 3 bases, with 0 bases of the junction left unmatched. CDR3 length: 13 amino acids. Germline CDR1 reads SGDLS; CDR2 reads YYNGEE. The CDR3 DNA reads TGTGCCAGCAGCGGGGACAGGGACACTGAAGCTTTCTTT. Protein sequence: CASSGDRDTEAFF.

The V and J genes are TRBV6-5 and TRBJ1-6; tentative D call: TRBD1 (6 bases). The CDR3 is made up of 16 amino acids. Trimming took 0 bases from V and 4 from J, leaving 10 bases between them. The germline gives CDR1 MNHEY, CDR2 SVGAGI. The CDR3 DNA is TGTGCCAGCAGTTACTCGGACAGCCGATATAATTCACCCCTCCACTTT. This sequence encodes CASSYSDSRYNSPLHF.

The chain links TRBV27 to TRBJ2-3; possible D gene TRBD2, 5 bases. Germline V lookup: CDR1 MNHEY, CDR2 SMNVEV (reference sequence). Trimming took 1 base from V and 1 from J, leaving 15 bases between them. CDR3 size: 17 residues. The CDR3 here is CASSLLDGVQGTDTQYF. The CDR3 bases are TGTGCCAGCAGTTTATTAGACGGGGTTCAGGGCACAGATACGCAGTATTTT.

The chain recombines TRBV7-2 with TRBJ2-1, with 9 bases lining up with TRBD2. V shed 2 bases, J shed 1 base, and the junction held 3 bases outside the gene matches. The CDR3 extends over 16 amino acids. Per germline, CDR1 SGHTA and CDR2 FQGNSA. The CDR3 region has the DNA TGTGCCAGCAGCTTACAGGCGGGGGGGTCCTACAATGAGCAGTTCTTC. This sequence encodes CASSLQAGGSYNEQFF.

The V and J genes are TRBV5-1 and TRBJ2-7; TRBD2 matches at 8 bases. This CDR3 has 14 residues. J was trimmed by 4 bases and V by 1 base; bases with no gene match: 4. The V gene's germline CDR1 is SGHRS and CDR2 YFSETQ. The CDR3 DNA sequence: TGCGCCAGCAGCTTGCGGGGGGGCAGATACGAGCAGTACTTC. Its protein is CASSLRGGRYEQYF.

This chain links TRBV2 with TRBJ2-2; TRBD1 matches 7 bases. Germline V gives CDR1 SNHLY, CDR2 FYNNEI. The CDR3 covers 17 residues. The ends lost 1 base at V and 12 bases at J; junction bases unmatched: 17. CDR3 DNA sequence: TGTGCCAGCAGTGAAGAGTATAGGAGACAGGGTGGGGGAAAGCTGTTTTTT. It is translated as CASSEEYRRQGGGKLFF.

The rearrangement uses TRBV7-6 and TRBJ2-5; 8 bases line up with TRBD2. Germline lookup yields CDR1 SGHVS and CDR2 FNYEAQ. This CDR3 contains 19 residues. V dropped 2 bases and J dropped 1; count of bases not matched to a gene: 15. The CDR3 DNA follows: TGTGCCAGCAGCTTAAAGCCCCGGGGTAAAGCGGGAGTCCAAGAGACCCAGTACTTC. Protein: CASSLKPRGKAGVQETQYF.

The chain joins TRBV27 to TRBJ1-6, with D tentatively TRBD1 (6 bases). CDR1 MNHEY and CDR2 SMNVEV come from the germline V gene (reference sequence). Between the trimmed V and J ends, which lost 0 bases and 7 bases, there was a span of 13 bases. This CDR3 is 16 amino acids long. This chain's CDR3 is CASSLSGPGANSPLHF. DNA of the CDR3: TGTGCCAGCAGTTTATCAGGTCCAGGGGCAAATTCACCCCTCCACTTT.

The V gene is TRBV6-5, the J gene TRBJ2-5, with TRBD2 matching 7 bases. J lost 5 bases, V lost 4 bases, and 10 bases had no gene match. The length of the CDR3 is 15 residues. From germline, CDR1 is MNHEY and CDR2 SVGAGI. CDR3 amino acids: CASSSAGRSWETQYF. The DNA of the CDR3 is TGTGCCAGCAGTTCGGCCGGGAGGTCATGGGAGACCCAGTACTTC.